A selection of T cell receptor beta chains follows, all from one sample in a study of blood T cell repertoires in COVID-19. Measured with immunoSEQ multiplex PCR; TCRdb has only the in-frame clones, and not every one. Found here are 95,000 to 150,000 clones, approximately 90% of them singletons; the top ten hold less than 5%. Sequenced sample: peripheral blood. These receptors were obtained from a man between 35 and 55 years old with acute or convalescent COVID-19. Both conserved end residues are part of each CDR3. The D gene is left open where the match is weak. Only some rows state a clone size, as once, few, many or a class for expanded clones.

v_gene	j_gene	d_gene	abundance	CDR3aa	CDR3nt
TRBV4-2	TRBJ2-5	.	.	CASSQGTVQETQYF	TGTGCCAGCAGCCAAGGGACAGTACAAGAGACCCAGTACTTC
TRBV10-2	TRBJ2-3	.	.	CASSTFSTDTQYF	TGCGCCAGCAGTACATTTAGCACAGATACGCAGTATTTT
TRBV7-9	TRBJ1-5	TRBD1	.	CASGPTGANQPQHF	TGTGCCAGCGGTCCGACAGGGGCCAATCAGCCCCAGCATTTT
TRBV6-1	TRBJ1-6	.	.	CASSETWGDSPLHF	TGTGCCAGCAGTGAAACATGGGGAGATTCACCCCTCCACTTT
TRBV6-6	TRBJ2-1	TRBD2	.	CAAGRGARGSEQFF	TGTGCAGCCGGGCGGGGGGCCCGGGGTTCTGAGCAGTTCTTC
TRBV5-8	TRBJ1-2	.	.	CASSLGQRSNYGYTF	TGTGCCAGCAGCTTGGGACAGCGATCTAACTATGGCTACACCTTC
TRBV24-1	TRBJ1-1	TRBD1	.	CATSLFTGATEAFF	TGTGCCACCAGTTTATTTACAGGGGCAACTGAAGCTTTCTTT
TRBV12-3/TRBV12-4	TRBJ2-1	TRBD2	once	CATGLAVLNEQFF	TGTGCCACCGGACTAGCTGTCTTGAATGAGCAGTTCTTC
TRBV3-1/TRBV3-2	TRBJ2-1	TRBD1	once	CASSQYRGRISYNEQFF	TGTGCCAGCAGCCAGTACAGGGGACGGATCTCCTACAATGAGCAGTTCTTC
TRBV5-1	TRBJ2-5	TRBD1	.	CASSGLGDREETQYF	TGCGCCAGCAGCGGGTTGGGGGACAGGGAGGAGACCCAGTACTTC
TRBV19	TRBJ1-5	.	.	CASSRGEGSNQPQHF	TGTGCCAGTAGTCGGGGGGAGGGATCGAATCAGCCCCAGCATTTT
TRBV30	TRBJ1-6	.	.	CAWTELDSLNSPLHF	TGTGCCTGGACAGAATTGGACAGTCTAAATTCACCCCTCCACTTT
TRBV15	TRBJ1-1	.	.	CATSRGANTEAFF	TGTGCCACCAGCAGAGGGGCGAACACTGAAGCTTTCTTT
TRBV7-8	TRBJ1-5	TRBD1	.	CASSLLQGINQPQHF	TGTGCCAGCAGCTTATTACAGGGGATCAATCAGCCCCAGCATTTT
TRBV4-2	TRBJ1-4	TRBD1	.	CASSRDRKNEKLFF	TGTGCCAGCAGCCGGGACAGGAAAAATGAAAAACTGTTTTTT
TRBV12-5	TRBJ2-5	.	.	CASGSRTSQETQYF	TGTGCTAGTGGTTCTCGGACAAGTCAAGAGACCCAGTACTTC
TRBV12-3/TRBV12-4	TRBJ1-1	TRBD1	.	CASSLTGVTEAFF	TGTGCCAGCAGCTTGACAGGGGTCACTGAAGCTTTCTTT
TRBV5-6	TRBJ1-1	.	.	CASSLVGQAHTEAFF	TGTGCCAGCAGCTTGGTGGGCCAGGCACACACTGAAGCTTTCTTT
TRBV30	TRBJ1-2	.	.	CAARGLSIDGYTF	TGTGCAGCGCGAGGGCTGTCCATAGATGGCTACACCTTC
TRBV6-4	TRBJ2-1	TRBD2	.	CASSEFAGASGVEQFF	TGTGCCAGCAGTGAATTTGCGGGAGCGTCGGGTGTTGAGCAGTTCTTC
TRBV11-2	TRBJ1-1	.	.	CASSLHRETEAFF	TGTGCCAGCAGCCTACACAGGGAGACTGAAGCTTTCTTT
TRBV20-1	TRBJ1-1	.	once	CSALAPTEAFF	TGCAGTGCTCTGGCCCCAACTGAAGCTTTCTTT
TRBV6-5	TRBJ1-5	.	.	CASSYVGGGRGQPQHF	TGTGCCAGCAGCTACGTCGGCGGGGGGAGAGGCCAGCCCCAGCATTTT
TRBV24-1	TRBJ1-2	.	.	CATSDPSRNYGYTF	TGTGCCACCAGTGATCCTAGCCGTAACTATGGCTACACCTTC
TRBV7-9	TRBJ2-5	TRBD2	.	CASSLWTSDQETQYF	TGTGCCAGCAGCTTATGGACTAGCGACCAAGAGACCCAGTACTTC
TRBV5-1	TRBJ2-3	TRBD1	.	CASSLAGQSTDTQYF	TGCGCCAGCAGCTTGGCGGGACAGAGCACAGATACGCAGTATTTT
TRBV11-3	TRBJ2-7	.	once	CASSPTASAEQYF	TGTGCCAGCAGCCCAACCGCGTCCGCCGAGCAGTACTTC
TRBV18	TRBJ2-1	TRBD2	.	CASSPAGGRLSGGEQFF	TGTGCCAGCTCACCAGCCGGGGGGAGACTCTCTGGGGGTGAGCAGTTCTTC
TRBV24-1	TRBJ1-2	.	.	CATSDDRDTTNYGYTF	TGTGCCACCAGTGATGATCGGGACACGACAAACTATGGCTACACCTTC
TRBV7-2	TRBJ2-2	.	.	CASSLYVVSGELFF	TGTGCCAGCAGCTTATATGTTGTGTCCGGGGAGCTGTTTTTT
TRBV10-3	TRBJ2-1	TRBD2	.	CAISESIAGLAGGNEQFF	TGTGCCATCAGTGAGTCGATCGCTGGACTAGCGGGGGGGAATGAGCAGTTCTTC